The next 23 T cell receptor beta chains were all read from a single sample in a study of response to subunit inactivated influenza vaccine. One entry per CDR3 protein, called by TCRdb with MiXCR from the RT-PCR reads. In the table there are hundreds of thousands of distinct CDR3 sequences, approximately 10% of which are singletons. The sample consisted of PBMCs from blood, taken about 6 weeks after vaccination. The receptors derive from a man aged 45-60 years who received an inactivated influenza vaccine.

The table lists this clonotype with many counts. The chain combines TRBV12-3 or TRBV12-4 with TRBJ2-2; 8 bases line up with TRBD1. The V gene end was trimmed by 4 bases and the J gene end by 4 bases; junction bases not matched to a gene: 5. The CDR3 covers 15 residues. The CDR3 protein is CASSSQGARTGELFF. The CDR3 coding sequence is TGTGCCAGCAGTTCCCAGGGGGCGCGCACCGGGGAGCTGTTTTTT.

This clonotype has ten or more counts. The rearrangement uses TRBV20-1 and TRBJ2-1; no clear D. Trimming took 0 bases from V and 4 from J, leaving 7 bases between them. The CDR3 has 13 amino acids. The germline CDR1 and CDR2 sequences are DFQATT and SNEGSKA (reference sequence). CDR3 sequence: CSAREDTYNEQFF. The CDR3 nucleotides read TGCAGTGCTAGAGAAGACACATACAATGAGCAGTTCTTC.

The V call is TRBV4-3, the J call TRBJ1-2; TRBD1 matches at 9 bases. With V trimmed by 3 bases and J by 4 bases, 6 bases remained unmatched. Germline V gene data show CDR1 as LGHNA and CDR2 as YSLEER. This CDR3 comprises 15 residues. The CDR3 DNA reads TGCGCCAGCAGCCAGGATCGGACAGGGGCCTATGGCTACACCTTC. Residues: CASSQDRTGAYGYTF.

In its sample, this clonotype was seen a few times. The chain is built from TRBV11-1 and TRBJ2-5; 9 nucleotides align to TRBD1. Germline-derived CDR1 and CDR2 are SGHAT and FQDESV (reference sequence). The CDR3 extends over 18 amino acids. After removal of 4 bases from V and 0 bases from J, the junction contained 12 bases not matched to a gene. CDR3 DNA sequence: TGTGCCAGCAGCTCATTTCTACAGGGGGCTATAAACCAAGAGACCCAGTACTTC. It encodes CASSSFLQGAINQETQYF.

This clonotype was counted between two and nine times. The chain couples TRBV6-1 to TRBJ2-7; D gene ambiguous. This CDR3 comprises 16 residues. Germline V gives CDR1 MNHNS, CDR2 SASEGT. V was cut by 8 bases and J by 2 bases, with 22 bases left in between. Here the CDR3 reads CASRKVGRLRPYEQYF. DNA for the CDR3: TGTGCCAGCCGAAAAGTAGGGCGCCTACGCCCCTACGAGCAGTACTTC.

A remark on this clonotype: This may stem from a read error, because a much larger clone lies one nucleotide away. The rearrangement uses TRBV29-1 and TRBJ2-7; TRBD1 is a possible D gene (5 bases). Germline V CDR1 and CDR2: SQVTM, ANQGSEA. The CDR3 sequence is 12 residues long. The CDR3 sequence: CSVSSGFGEEYF. The CDR3 region has the DNA TGCAGCGTTTCCTCAGGGTTCGGCGAGGAGTACTTC.

The chain recombines TRBV12-2 with TRBJ2-2; the D call of TRBD2 is as the table states it, not checked on the DNA. TRBV12-2 is a pseudogene. The CDR3 totals 17 residues. CDR3 protein: CASRSHSGGALTGELFF. The CDR3 bases are TGTGCAAGTCGCTCCCATAGCGGGGGGGCCTTGACCGGGGAGCTGTTTTTT.

CDR3 coding DNA: TGTGCCAGCAGCTTAGTCCCGGGGACAGGGGGTGAGCAGTACTTC. Its protein product is CASSLVPGTGGEQYF. The chain couples TRBV7-2 to TRBJ2-7; 11 positions agree with TRBD1. CDR1 and CDR2 (germline): SGHTA, FQGNSA. After removal of 1 base from V and 7 bases from J, the junction contained 6 bases not matched to a gene. This CDR3 comprises 15 residues.

In this sample, this clonotype turned up a few times. The chain links TRBV12-3 or TRBV12-4 to TRBJ2-3, with 8 bases matching TRBD2. The CDR3 sequence is 15 residues long. V lost 6 bases, J lost 1 base, and 6 bases stayed unmatched. CDR3 loop: CASRGRSGGTDTQYF. The CDR3, as DNA: TGTGCCAGCAGAGGCCGTAGCGGGGGCACAGATACGCAGTATTTT.

This clonotype was seen many times. This sequence joins TRBV19 and TRBJ2-2; 11 bases align to TRBD2. Germline V gene sequence: CDR1 LNHDA, CDR2 SQIVND (reference sequence). J lost 1 base, V lost 7 bases, and 5 bases had no gene match. This CDR3 contains 16 residues. The CDR3 DNA sequence: TGTGCCAGTAATCCGGGACTAGCGGAGAACACCGGGGAGCTGTTTTTT. Protein sequence: CASNPGLAENTGELFF.

The chain carries TRBV7-8 and TRBJ1-2, with 8 nucleotides matching TRBD1. Trimming removed 5 bases from V and 4 bases from J; junction bases left unmatched: 9. Germline values: CDR1 SGHVS, CDR2 FQNEAQ. The CDR3 has 15 amino acids. The CDR3 DNA is TGTGCCAGCAGCCCTTCCCGACAGGGGTCCTATGGCTACACCTTC. It is translated as CASSPSRQGSYGYTF. The variable domain in full, completed from reference TRBV7-8 and TRBJ1-2, reads GAGVSQSPRYKVAKRGQDVALRCDPISGHVSLFWYQQALGQGPEFLTYFQNEAQLDKSGLPSDRFFAERPEGSVSTLKIQRTQQEDSAVYLCASSPSRQGSYGYTFGSGTRLTVV.

This clonotype was detected a few times. In nucleotides, the CDR3 is TGCAGTGCTAGGGAGGGGGCCGGTGGGGCCAACGTCCTGACTTTC. Protein sequence: CSAREGAGGANVLTF. V gene TRBV20-1 combines with J gene TRBJ2-6; tentatively, D is TRBD1 (7 bases). Trimming left V 3 bases short and J 3 bases short, with 12 bases between. CDR3 size: 15 residues. The germline V gene encodes CDR1 DFQATT and CDR2 SNEGSKA (reference sequence).

There are a few counts of this clonotype. V gene TRBV29-1 combines with J gene TRBJ1-2; 8 bases fit TRBD1. The CDR3 is 12 residues long. V lost 6 bases, J lost 4 bases, and 4 bases stayed unmatched. The germline V gene has CDR1 SQVTM and CDR2 ANQGSEA. The CDR3 DNA reads TGCAGCGTCGGGGACAGGAGCTATGGCTACACCTTC. Translated, it gives CSVGDRSYGYTF. The whole variable domain, filled in from reference TRBV29-1 and TRBJ1-2, reads SAVISQKPSRDICQRGTSLTIQCQVDSQVTMMFWYRQQPGQSLTLIATANQGSEATYESGFVIDKFPISRPNLTFSTLTVSNMSPEDSSIYLCSVGDRSYGYTFGSGTRLTVV.

Ten or more counts support this clonotype. V usage is TRBV12-3 or TRBV12-4 and J usage is TRBJ2-7, with TRBD1 matching 7 bases. The CDR3 loop spans 13 amino acids. The J segment lost 3 bases and the V segment lost 5 bases, leaving 4 bases of the junction unmatched. In DNA form, the CDR3 reads TGTGCCAGCAGTGGGGGACAGTTCTACGAGCAGTACTTC. Its translation: CASSGGQFYEQYF.

CDR3 protein: CARSPNYSNQPQHF. CDR3 coding DNA: TGTGCACGCAGTCCAAATTATAGCAATCAGCCCCAGCATTTT. The chain recombines TRBV12-3 or TRBV12-4 with TRBJ1-5; D is unresolved. CDR3 length equals 14 residues.

This clonotype was counted between two and nine times. The gene calls are TRBV4-3 and TRBJ2-7, with 7 bases that match TRBD1. This CDR3 is built from 16 residues. Germline V gene lookup returns CDR1 LGHNA and CDR2 YSLEER. With 2 bases clipped from V and 5 bases from J, the junction kept 12 bases outside the gene matches. The chain's CDR3 is CASSQHTGTVGNEQYF. CDR3 nucleotides: TGCGCCAGCAGCCAACACACCGGGACAGTGGGCAACGAGCAGTACTTC.

This clonotype was detected only a few times. V is TRBV25-1 and J is TRBJ2-7, with 7 positions matching TRBD1. This CDR3 comprises 15 residues. V lost 10 bases to trimming and J lost 3 bases; unmatched junction nucleotides: 15. The V gene's germline CDR1 is MGHDK and CDR2 SYGVNS. In nucleotides, the CDR3 is TGTGCCACCTCTGGGGACAGCGGAGGTTACTACGAGCAGTACTTC. It yields the protein CATSGDSGGYYEQYF.

The table lists this clonotype with many counts. The chain joins TRBV20-1 to TRBJ2-1; D is possibly TRBD1 (6 bases). V dropped 5 bases and J dropped 2 bases, with 10 bases sitting between them. Germline V lookup: CDR1 DFQATT, CDR2 SNEGSKA (reference sequence). This CDR3 region has 13 residues. The CDR3 DNA is TGCAGTGCTCAGGGGATCGCCTACAATGAGCAGTTCTTC. It is translated as CSAQGIAYNEQFF.

This clonotype turned up a few times. The chain carries TRBV5-6 and TRBJ2-2; D not resolved. The V gene's germline CDR1 is SGHDT and CDR2 YYEEEE. The V end was cut by 3 bases, the J end by 6 bases, with 12 bases between. CDR3 length equals 14 residues. The CDR3 here is CASSSLSGPGELFF. CDR3 nucleotide sequence: TGTGCCAGCAGCTCCCTAAGTGGACCCGGGGAGCTGTTTTTT. Complete variable domain (other parts from reference TRBV5-6 and TRBJ2-2): DAGVTQSPTHLIKTRGQQVTLRCSPKSGHDTVSWYQQALGQGPQFIFQYYEEEERQRGNFPDRFSGHQFPNYSSELNVNALLLGDSALYLCASSSLSGPGELFFGEGSRLTVL.

This clonotype was seen many times. The chain joins TRBV29-1 to TRBJ2-5; D is ambiguous. Germline V gives CDR1 SQVTM, CDR2 ANQGSEA. The V and J ends lost 3 bases and 0 bases respectively, with 5 bases between them. The CDR3 covers 12 residues. CDR3 protein: CSVEEYQETQYF. The CDR3 coding sequence is TGCAGCGTTGAGGAGTACCAAGAGACCCAGTACTTC.

V and J are TRBV9 and TRBJ1-2; D not resolved. CDR1 is SGDLS, CDR2 YYNGEE, per germline. Trimming removed 4 bases at V and 4 bases at J, with 11 bases between. CDR3 length: 13 residues. CDR3 amino acids: CASSPWQAYGYTF. The CDR3 bases are TGTGCCAGCAGCCCTTGGCAGGCCTATGGCTACACCTTC.

This clonotype appeared a few times. The chain links TRBV12-2 to TRBJ1-1; the table's D gene call, TRBD1, was not cross checked with the DNA. TRBV12-2 is a recognized pseudogene. This CDR3 spans 14 amino acids. This CDR3 is CASRLGGRGDEAFF. The CDR3 DNA follows: TGTGCAAGTCGCTTAGGTGGCAGGGGGGATGAAGCTTTCTTT.

In its sample, this clonotype was seen many times. This chain links TRBV7-2 with TRBJ2-1; 11 positions match TRBD2. This CDR3 spans 16 amino acids. V lost 2 bases to trimming and J lost 6 bases; unmatched junction nucleotides: 6. Per the germline V gene, CDR1 is SGHTA and CDR2 is FQGNSA. CDR3 nucleotide sequence: TGTGCCAGCAGCTTAATGTCGGGGACTAGCGGCAATGAGCAGTTCTTC. This gives the protein CASSLMSGTSGNEQFF.